This record concerns one T cell receptor beta chain sequence. Its antigen is as yet unknown. A much larger clonotype is one base distant, so this may be a read error. This entry belongs to a study of regulatory T cells in long-lasting Graves disease. Study-wide context: Persistence in Graves' disease denoted antithyroid drug use beyond 5 years alongside positive TSH receptor antibodies.

The CDR3 is 15 residues long. Germline CDR1 SGHRS, CDR2 YFSETQ. The V gene lost 1 base and the J gene lost 2 bases, with 12 bases spanning the gap. Notes on the study in general: Compared with new cases, persistent Graves' patients showed reduced TCR diversity. A limited number of samples was an acknowledged limitation. Favored gene segments in persistent disease were TRBV28, TRBJ1-2 and TRBJ2-5.

Noted time point: persistent/refractory GD, antithyroid drugs over 5 years with positive TRAb. Scientists built the TCR library using RNA that was extracted from PBMCs. Researchers made TCR beta libraries by using iRepertoire HTBI primers and running Arm-PCR on CDR3 regions. TCRdb ran MiXCR on the multiplex PCR reads and lists one entry per CDR3 protein. Of some 420,000 distinct CDR3 sequences listed, less than 25% were seen once; the top ten hold 13%. Sequencing was performed on peripheral blood mononuclear cells (PBMCs), taken when the disease was refractory, from a patient treated with antithyroid drugs. The genes are TRBV5-1 and TRBJ1-2, with no clear D. The clonotype comes from a female donor with Graves disease. CDR3 bases: TGCGCCAGCAGCTTGTATGGAGGAGCAAACTATGGCTACACCTTC. As protein: CASSLYGGANYGYTF.